This T cell receptor beta chain is drawn from a study of blood T cell repertoires in COVID-19. Study information: Whether acute or convalescent, the COVID-19 samples came from the United States, Italy and Spain. T cells, B-cell-depleted T cells, or PBMCs provided the cDNA or gDNA that served as material.

Germline V lookup: CDR1 SGHTA, CDR2 FQGNSA. The CDR3 length is 14 residues. V was shortened by 2 bases and J by 6 bases, with 13 bases between the two germline ends. As processed by the authors: Estimation of nucleated cell counts relied on the amplification of reference gene primers. Measured with immunoSEQ multiplex PCR; TCRdb has only the in-frame clones, and not every one. V and J calls and clone size are as listed in that table; D and trimming were resolved from the DNA. The sample holds about 53,000 clones; approximately 84% are singletons and the top ten take about 14%. The gene calls are TRBV7-2 and TRBJ1-2, with no clear D. This TCR came from a human donor in a cohort sampled during active COVID-19. Specimen: peripheral blood. The CDR3 bases are TGTGCCAGCAGCTTATACAGTATGATGGATGGCTACACCTTC. It yields the protein CASSLYSMMDGYTF. Full variable domain (missing parts from reference TRBV7-2 and TRBJ1-2): GAGVSQSPSNKVTEKGKDVELRCDPISGHTALYWYRQSLGQGLEFLIYFQGNSAPDKSGLPSDRFSAERTGGSVSTLTIQRTQQEDSAVYLCASSLYSMMDGYTFGSGTRLTVV.